A single sample gave rise to the 25 T cell receptor beta chains below, sequenced in a study of cytomegalovirus exposure and HLA in healthy donors. PCR was performed using 60 Vbeta and 13 Jbeta primers. The table came from immunoSEQ multiplex PCR; TCRdb's copy has only in-frame clones and leaves some out. The repertoire holds tens of thousands of clones, with around 79% as singletons. The sequencing sample was made of PBMCs. These receptors originate from a man in his forties in good health and CMV-seronegative.

V is TRBV29-1 and J is TRBJ2-7, with 10 bases identical to TRBD1. The CDR3 length is 14 residues. V shed 4 bases, J shed 4 bases, and the junction held 7 bases outside the gene matches. CDR1 and CDR2 from the germline V gene are SQVTM and ANQGSEA. The CDR3 DNA reads TGCAGCGTTGTTGTTCGGGACAGGGGTTACGAGCAGTACTTC. Translated: CSVVVRDRGYEQYF.

CDR3 DNA: TGTGCCAGCAGCCGAGCCCGTCGTAGGGAGATTACATTTGTGGATGTTCGGAACACTGAAGCTTTCTTT. Translation gives CASSRARRREITFVDVRNTEAFF. The V call is TRBV28, the J call TRBJ1-1, with D hard to call. Trimming shortened V by 6 bases and J by 1 base, and 39 bases separated the two germline ends. The CDR3 is made up of 23 amino acids. From germline, CDR1 is MDHEN and CDR2 SYDVKM.

This clone appeared a few times. The CDR3 DNA reads TGTGCCAGCAGCCAGACAGGGGGCGAGCAGTACTTC. Its protein product is CASSQTGGEQYF. The chain combines TRBV7-6 with TRBJ2-7, with 9 bases identical to TRBD1. The CDR3 loop spans 12 amino acids. Per the germline V gene, CDR1 is SGHVS and CDR2 is FNYEAQ. J gave up 6 bases and V 5 bases, and 2 bases lay outside the gene matches.

The rearrangement joins TRBV5-1 to TRBJ1-1; 10 nucleotides match TRBD1. Per germline, CDR1 SGHRS and CDR2 YFSETQ. The CDR3 has 15 amino acids. The ends lost 4 bases at V and 0 bases at J; junction bases unmatched: 3. The CDR3 sequence is CASSPGQGMNTEAFF. In nucleotides, the CDR3 is TGCGCCAGCAGCCCGGGACAGGGGATGAACACTGAAGCTTTCTTT. The full variable domain, completed using reference TRBV5-1 and TRBJ1-1, is KAGVTQTPRYLIKTRGQQVTLSCSPISGHRSVSWYQQTPGQGLQFLFEYFSETQRNKGNFPGRFSGRQFSNSRSEMNVSTLELGDSALYLCASSPGQGMNTEAFFGQGTRLTVV.

CDR3 in amino acids: CASSLGTSGRGGNEQFF. The CDR3 region has the DNA TGTGCCAGCAGCTTAGGAACTAGCGGGAGGGGGGGCAATGAGCAGTTCTTC. The gene calls are TRBV7-9 and TRBJ2-1; 13 bases are shared with TRBD2. Germline-derived CDR1 and CDR2 are SEHNR and FQNEAQ (reference sequence). The V and J ends lost 1 base and 6 bases, in that order; junction bases with no gene match: 6. The CDR3 consists of 17 residues.

This rearrangement joins TRBV4-1 to TRBJ2-5; 16 bases are shared with TRBD2. CDR1 and CDR2 (germline): MGHRA, YSYEKL. V lost 0 bases and J lost 5; bases outside the gene matches: 3. The CDR3 has 17 residues. CDR3 protein: CASSQEGTSGRGETQYF. CDR3 sequence (DNA): TGCGCCAGCAGCCAAGAGGGGACTAGCGGGAGGGGGGAGACCCAGTACTTC.

The V call is TRBV7-6, the J call TRBJ2-1; D is possibly TRBD2 (5 bases). The CDR3 loop spans 16 amino acids. Trimming left V 5 bases short and J 0 bases short, with 14 bases between. Per the germline V gene, CDR1 is SGHVS and CDR2 is FNYEAQ. The CDR3 loop reads CASSPLRGSSYNEQFF. DNA for the CDR3: TGTGCCAGCAGCCCCCTCCGGGGAAGCTCCTACAATGAGCAGTTCTTC.

The V call is TRBV5-4, the J call TRBJ2-5, with 11 bases lining up with TRBD2. V dropped 0 bases and J dropped 4; count of bases not matched to a gene: 2. The length of the CDR3 is 15 residues. Germline V lookup: CDR1 SGHNT, CDR2 YYREEE (reference sequence). The CDR3 coding sequence is TGTGCCAGCAGCTTGGATAGCGGGAGGGCAGAGACCCAGTACTTC. Amino acid sequence: CASSLDSGRAETQYF.

This chain links TRBV6-6 with TRBJ1-3, with a possible D match to TRBD1 (5 bases). The CDR3 is 14 residues long. Germline V gene sequence: CDR1 MNHNY, CDR2 SVGAGI (reference sequence). With 7 bases removed from V and 0 bases from J, the gap between germline ends came to 10 bases. The CDR3 sequence is CASNRGDSGNTIYF. CDR3 nucleotides: TGTGCCAGCAACCGGGGGGACTCTGGAAACACCATATATTTT.

The chain recombines TRBV25-1 with TRBJ1-3, with D unclear. The V gene lost 4 bases and the J gene lost 0 bases, with 7 bases spanning the gap. The CDR3 loop spans 14 amino acids. The germline CDR1 and CDR2 sequences are MGHDK and SYGVNS. The CDR3 protein is CASSAATSGNTIYF. The CDR3 nucleotides read TGTGCCAGCAGTGCAGCGACCTCTGGAAACACCATATATTTT.

V gene TRBV15 combines with J gene TRBJ1-2, with TRBD1 identical over 7 bases. CDR3 length equals 14 residues. Germline CDR1 reads LNHNV; CDR2 reads YYDKDF (reference sequence). V shed 0 bases, J shed 3 bases, and the junction held 1 base outside the gene matches. The CDR3 coding sequence is TGTGCCACCAGCAGAGATGGACAGGACTATGGCTACACCTTC. As protein: CATSRDGQDYGYTF.

J is TRBJ1-2 and V is TRBV28, with a possible D match to TRBD1 (6 bases). Germline lookup yields CDR1 MDHEN and CDR2 SYDVKM. The V end lost 5 bases, the J end lost 0 bases, and 13 bases lay between the germline ends. CDR3 size: 15 residues. The CDR3 DNA reads as TGTGCCAGCAGTCGAGGACAGATAGCTAACTATGGCTACACCTTC. Translated: CASSRGQIANYGYTF.

The chain is built from TRBV7-2 and TRBJ1-2; TRBD1 aligns across 8 bases. Germline V lookup: CDR1 SGHTA, CDR2 FQGNSA. The junction had 4 bases not matched to a gene; V was cut back by 3 bases and J by 4 bases. This CDR3 is 14 amino acids long. The CDR3 DNA sequence: TGTGCCAGCAGCTTTGGACAGGGCTTCTATGGCTACACCTTC. Residues: CASSFGQGFYGYTF.

As concerns this clone: The sample holds other DNA sequences that translate to the same CDR3. The genes are TRBV29-1 and TRBJ2-3; no firm D call. The CDR3 runs 10 residues. With 4 bases removed from V and 6 bases from J, the gap between germline ends came to 5 bases. The germline V gene encodes CDR1 SQVTM and CDR2 ANQGSEA. CDR3 sequence (DNA): TGCAGCGTTGGAGGTGATACGCAGTATTTT. Its translation: CSVGGDTQYF.

This chain connects TRBV6-1 to TRBJ1-1; 9 bases are shared with TRBD1. The CDR3 is 15 residues long. Germline V lookup: CDR1 MNHNS, CDR2 SASEGT. The junction had 5 bases not matched to a gene; V was cut back by 6 bases and J by 0 bases. CDR3 amino acids: CASRPTGGMNTEAFF. CDR3 bases: TGTGCCAGCAGACCGACAGGGGGGATGAACACTGAAGCTTTCTTT.

This clone has just a few counts. The chain combines TRBV19 with TRBJ1-1, with 11 bases fitting TRBD1. The V and J ends lost 3 bases and 12 bases, in that order; junction bases with no gene match: 6. Germline V gene data show CDR1 as LNHDA and CDR2 as SQIVND (reference sequence). The CDR3 length is 13 residues. CDR3 DNA sequence: TGTGCCAGTAGTATTTCGGACAGGGGGCGTTCTTTCTTT. Protein: CASSISDRGRSFF.

This clone was seen just once. This rearrangement joins TRBV10-3 to TRBJ1-1; no clear D gene. Germline V CDR1 and CDR2: ENHRY, SYGVKD. The length of the CDR3 is 16 residues. Trimming removed 0 bases from V and 1 base from J, with 12 bases in between. CDR3: CAISESTLVGNTEAFF. Written as DNA, the CDR3 is TGTGCCATCAGTGAGTCGACTCTGGTAGGGAACACTGAAGCTTTCTTT.

The chain is built from TRBV9 and TRBJ2-7; D perhaps matches TRBD2 (6 bases). Trimming pared 2 bases from V and 2 bases from J, leaving 11 bases between. CDR3 length: 14 amino acids. CDR1 is SGDLS and CDR2 is YYNGEE in the germline V gene. The CDR3 region is CASSVGGKTYEQYF. CDR3 nucleotide sequence: TGTGCCAGCAGCGTCGGCGGGAAGACCTACGAGCAGTACTTC.

The rearrangement joins TRBV7-2 to TRBJ1-4; no clear D gene. Germline loops: CDR1 SGHTA, CDR2 FQGNSA. The CDR3 length is 14 residues. Deletions cut 3 bases from V and 7 bases from J, with 12 bases between. The CDR3 DNA reads as TGTGCCAGCAGCTTCGGAGGGTTGGGTGAAAAACTGTTTTTT. Translated, it gives CASSFGGLGEKLFF.

A few counts support this clone. The CDR3 coding sequence is TGCGCCAGCAGCTTGGCCTTCTCCTACAATGAGCAGTTCTTC. Encoded protein: CASSLAFSYNEQFF. The chain employs TRBV5-1 and TRBJ2-1; D remains unclear. Trimming stripped 0 bases from V and 0 bases from J, with 4 bases between. The germline gives CDR1 SGHRS, CDR2 YFSETQ. CDR3 length: 14 residues.

This clone was observed a handful of times. The chain has TRBV7-8 and TRBJ2-5; TRBD2 matches 7 bases. Germline V lookup: CDR1 SGHVS, CDR2 FQNEAQ. V trimming: 3 bases; J trimming: 4 bases; junction bases outside the gene matches: 5. CDR3 size: 14 residues. DNA for the CDR3: TGTGCCAGCAGCTTCGGATCGGGAGGAGAGACCCAGTACTTC. Its translation: CASSFGSGGETQYF.

The chain links TRBV7-3 to TRBJ2-5; D might be TRBD2 (6 bases). Trimming removed 1 base at V and 5 bases at J, with 14 bases between. CDR3 length: 15 residues. Germline V gene lookup returns CDR1 SGHTA and CDR2 FQGTGA. CDR3 in DNA: TGTGCCAGCAGCTTAATAGGCGGGAATGGGGAGACCCAGTACTTC. It is translated as CASSLIGGNGETQYF.

The chain links TRBV29-1 to TRBJ2-7; 8 bases fit TRBD2. Looked up from germline, CDR1 is SQVTM and CDR2 is ANQGSEA. The CDR3 has 17 amino acids. V dropped 1 base and J dropped 4; count of bases not matched to a gene: 15. CDR3 residues: CSVEGVQSGSVGYEQYF. CDR3 coding DNA: TGCAGCGTTGAAGGAGTCCAAAGCGGGAGTGTCGGGTACGAGCAGTACTTC.

This rearrangement joins TRBV29-1 to TRBJ2-3, with D maybe TRBD2 (5 bases). This CDR3 has 12 residues. The V gene lost 6 bases and the J gene lost 3 bases, with 10 bases spanning the gap. CDR1 SQVTM and CDR2 ANQGSEA come from the germline V gene. The CDR3 DNA reads TGCAGCGTCCGTGAGGGAACAGATACGCAGTATTTT. It codes for CSVREGTDTQYF.

The chain combines TRBV4-2 with TRBJ2-1; tentatively, D is TRBD2 (5 bases). The CDR3 spans 16 residues. Deletions cut 4 bases from V and 3 bases from J, with 16 bases between. CDR1 and CDR2 from the germline V gene are LGHNA and YNFKEQ. CDR3 residues: CASSPRLSEDYNEQFF. In DNA form, the CDR3 reads TGTGCCAGCAGCCCGAGGCTTAGCGAAGACTACAATGAGCAGTTCTTC.